This is a list of T cell receptor beta chains from one sample in a study of cytomegalovirus exposure and HLA in healthy donors. Profiling relied on immunoSEQ multiplex PCR, and the TCRdb table lists in-frame clones only, not all of them. The sample yields tens of thousands of clones, 78% seen once. The sequenced sample was PBMCs. These receptors originate from a woman between 35 and 50 years old in good health and CMV-seropositive. CDR3s include the opening cysteine and the closing phenylalanine or tryptophan. The order of the fields is clone size, J gene, D gene, V gene, CDR3 DNA, CDR3 protein. A D gene is named only where the DNA matches it firmly. For some rows the clone size is stated as once, few or many, or as a class when expanded; others skip it.

>-|TRBJ1-3|-|TRBV30
TGTGCCTGCACTGACTCTGGAAACACCATATATTTT
CACTDSGNTIYF
>-|TRBJ1-5|TRBD1|TRBV19
TGTGCCAGTACAGGGGACAGACAGAATCAGCCCCAGCATTTT
CASTGDRQNQPQHF
>-|TRBJ2-5|TRBD1|TRBV30
TGTGCCTGGAGTGTATCAGGGGGTCAAGAGACCCAGTACTTC
CAWSVSGGQETQYF
>-|TRBJ1-2|-|TRBV6-6
TGTGCCAGCAGTTACTCGACCGGGAACTATGGCTACACCTTC
CASSYSTGNYGYTF
>-|TRBJ1-2|-|TRBV23-1
TGCGCCAGGGGACACGCATCAGGCTACACCTTC
CARGHASGYTF
>once|TRBJ2-2|TRBD2|TRBV11-2
TGTGCCAGCAGCTTTGCGGGGGTTGATACCGGGGAGCTGTTTTTT
CASSFAGVDTGELFF
>-|TRBJ1-4|-|TRBV30
TGTGCCTGGAGTGGGCCAGAAGGGAGTGAAAAACTGTTTTTT
CAWSGPEGSEKLFF
>-|TRBJ1-2|TRBD1|TRBV7-2
TGTGCCAGCAGTCGACAGGGCCGAGATGGCTACACCTTC
CASSRQGRDGYTF
>-|TRBJ2-1|TRBD1|TRBV5-1
TGCGCCAGCAGCTTGGAGGGACAGGGGATGGATGAGCAGTTCTTC
CASSLEGQGMDEQFF
>once|TRBJ2-7|TRBD2|TRBV28
TGTGCCAGCAGTCATGGGACTAGCGGAAACGAGCAGTACTTC
CASSHGTSGNEQYF
>-|TRBJ2-6|-|TRBV6-4
TGTGCCAGCAGCCCCGGGACAACCCTCTCTGGGGCCAACGTCCTGACTTTC
CASSPGTTLSGANVLTF
>-|TRBJ2-7|TRBD2|TRBV2
TGTGCCAGCAGTTCCCCAGTAGCGGGGGGTTCCTACGAGCAGTACTTC
CASSSPVAGGSYEQYF